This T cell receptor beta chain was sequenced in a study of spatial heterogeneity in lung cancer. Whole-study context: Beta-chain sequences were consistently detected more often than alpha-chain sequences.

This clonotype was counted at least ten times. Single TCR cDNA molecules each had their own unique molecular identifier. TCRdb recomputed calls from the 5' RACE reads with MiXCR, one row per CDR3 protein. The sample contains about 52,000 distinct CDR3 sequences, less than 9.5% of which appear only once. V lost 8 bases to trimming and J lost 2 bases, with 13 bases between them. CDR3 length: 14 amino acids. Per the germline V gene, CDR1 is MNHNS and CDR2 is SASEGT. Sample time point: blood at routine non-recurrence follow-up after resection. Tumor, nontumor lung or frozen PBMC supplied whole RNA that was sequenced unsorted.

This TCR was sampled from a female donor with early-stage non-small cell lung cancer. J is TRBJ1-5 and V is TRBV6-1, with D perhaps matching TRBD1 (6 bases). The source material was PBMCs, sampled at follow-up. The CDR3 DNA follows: TGTGCCAGCGCTTACAGGGCGGGCAATCAGCCCCAGCATTTT. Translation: CASAYRAGNQPQHF.